This T cell receptor (beta chain) was obtained from a study of response to subunit inactivated influenza vaccine (dated by TCRdb to about 2018). About the investigation overall: Deep quantitative T cell receptor repertoire profiling was used in the study to track responses to a trivalent subunit inactivated influenza vaccine.

Receptors were amplified or captured by RT-PCR. TCRdb shows the sequencer as Illumina HiSeq 2500. TCRdb redid the processing of the public reads, applying fastp at Q25 and MiXCR, and retained in-frame beta chains. All rows with the same CDR3 protein become a single entry with the most common DNA and genes. In all, the sample holds hundreds of thousands of distinct CDR3 sequences, and about 15% of those were seen once. Approximately 7.6% of the sample is in the top ten clones. This clonotype was detected a few times. Its recognized antigen is unknown. Per-base quality was not reported, and no clone a single base away is much larger than it. Including cysteine and phenylalanine, the CDR3 has 13 amino acids. The retained sequence is limited to the CDR3, 39 bases, with the frame set at the first base. V loses 8 bases, J loses 5 bases, and the germline ends lie 13 bases apart. As encoded in the germline V gene, CDR1 is MNHEY while CDR2 is SVGEGT.

Overall results and qualifications from the work: The authors suggested that each seasonal influenza vaccination may recruit only a limited number of new T cells.

This sequence was found in a man aged 45-65 years who received an inactivated influenza vaccine. Donor details come from another sample of the same person, matched by shared clones. The V and J genes are TRBV6-2 or TRBV6-3 and TRBJ2-1, with the D gene too uncertain to name. The sequences come from PBMCs from blood, collected around two weeks before vaccination. The sequenced DNA: TGTGCCAGCCGACGGGCAGGAAACAATGAGCAGTTCTTC. Its amino acids are CASRRAGNNEQFF.